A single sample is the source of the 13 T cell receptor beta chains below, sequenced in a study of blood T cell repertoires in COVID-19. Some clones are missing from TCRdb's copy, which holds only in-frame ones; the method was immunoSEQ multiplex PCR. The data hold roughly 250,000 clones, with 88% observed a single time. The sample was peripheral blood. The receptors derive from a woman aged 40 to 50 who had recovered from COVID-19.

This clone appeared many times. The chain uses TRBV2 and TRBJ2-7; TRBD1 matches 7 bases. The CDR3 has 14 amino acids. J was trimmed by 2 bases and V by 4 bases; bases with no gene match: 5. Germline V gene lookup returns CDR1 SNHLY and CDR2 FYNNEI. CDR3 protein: CASSVGQLPYEQYF. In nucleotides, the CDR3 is TGTGCCAGCAGTGTGGGACAGCTTCCCTACGAGCAGTACTTC.

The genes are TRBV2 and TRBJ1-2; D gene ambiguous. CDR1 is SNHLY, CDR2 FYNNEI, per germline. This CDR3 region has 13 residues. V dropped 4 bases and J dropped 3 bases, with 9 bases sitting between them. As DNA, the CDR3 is TGTGCCAGCAGTGTACGGAGGGACTATGGCTACACCTTC. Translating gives CASSVRRDYGYTF.

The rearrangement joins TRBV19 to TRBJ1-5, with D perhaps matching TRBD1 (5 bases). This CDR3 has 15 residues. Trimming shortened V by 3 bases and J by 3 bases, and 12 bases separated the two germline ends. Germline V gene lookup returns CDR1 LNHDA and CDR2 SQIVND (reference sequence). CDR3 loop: CASSIDSAVNQPQHF. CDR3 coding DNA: TGTGCCAGTAGTATCGACAGCGCGGTCAATCAGCCCCAGCATTTT.

In DNA form, the CDR3 reads TGTGCCAGCACCGAAGGAGGACAGGGGAAAGAGACCCAGTACTTC. Amino acids: CASTEGGQGKETQYF. This rearrangement joins TRBV6-5 to TRBJ2-5; 9 nucleotides agree with TRBD1. V lost 7 bases and J lost 3; bases outside the gene matches: 9. The CDR3 is 15 amino acids. Germline CDR1 is MNHEY and CDR2 is SVGAGI.

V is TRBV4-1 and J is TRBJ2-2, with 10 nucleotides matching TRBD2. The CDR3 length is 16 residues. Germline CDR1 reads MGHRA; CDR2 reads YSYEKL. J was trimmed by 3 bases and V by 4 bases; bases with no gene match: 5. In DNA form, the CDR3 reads TGCGCCAGCAGCCTGGGACTAGCGAGAGACACCGGGGAGCTGTTTTTT. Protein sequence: CASSLGLARDTGELFF.

In nucleotides, the CDR3 is TGTGCCAGCAGCCAAGTAGGCAGGGGAAGCTCACCCCTCCACTTT. Its translation is CASSQVGRGSSPLHF. J is TRBJ1-6 and V is TRBV14; TRBD1 might be the D (6 bases). This CDR3 comprises 15 residues. V lost 1 base and J lost 10, with 14 bases in between. CDR1 is SGHDN, CDR2 FVKESK, per germline.

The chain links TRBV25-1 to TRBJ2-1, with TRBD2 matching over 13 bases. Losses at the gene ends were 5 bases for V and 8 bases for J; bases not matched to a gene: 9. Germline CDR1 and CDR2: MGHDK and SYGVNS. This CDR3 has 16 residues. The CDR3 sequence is CASSLPGLAGSDEQFF. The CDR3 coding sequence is TGTGCCAGCAGTTTGCCGGGACTAGCGGGGTCGGATGAGCAGTTCTTC. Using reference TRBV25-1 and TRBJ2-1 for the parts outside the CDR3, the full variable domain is EADIYQTPRYLVIGTGKKITLECSQTMGHDKMYWYQQDPGMELHLIHYSYGVNSTEKGDLSSESTVSRIRTEHFPLTLESARPSHTSQYLCASSLPGLAGSDEQFFGPGTRLTVL.

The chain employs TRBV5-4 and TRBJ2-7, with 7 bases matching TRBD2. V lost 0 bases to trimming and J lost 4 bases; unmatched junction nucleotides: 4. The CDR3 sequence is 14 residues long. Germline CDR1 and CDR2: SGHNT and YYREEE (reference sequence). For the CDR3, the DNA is TGTGCCAGCAGCTTGGCCCTAGCGGAATACGAGCAGTACTTC. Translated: CASSLALAEYEQYF.

The CDR3: CASSYPGGVEKLFF. In DNA, the CDR3 is TGTGCCAGCAGTTACCCCGGAGGAGTTGAAAAACTGTTTTTT. The chain couples TRBV6-5 to TRBJ1-4; D is unclear. In germline, CDR1 is MNHEY, CDR2 SVGAGI. The CDR3 covers 14 residues. V gave up 2 bases and J gave up 7 bases, with 11 bases separating them.

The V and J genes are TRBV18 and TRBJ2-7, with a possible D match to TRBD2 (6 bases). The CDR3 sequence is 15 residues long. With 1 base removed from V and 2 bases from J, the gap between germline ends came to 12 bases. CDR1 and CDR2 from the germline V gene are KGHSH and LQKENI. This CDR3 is CASSPRPGLTYEQYF. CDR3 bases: TGTGCCAGCTCACCACGCCCGGGACTGACCTACGAGCAGTACTTC.

CDR3 loop: CASSQAASRGQETQYF. The DNA for the CDR3 is TGTGCCAGCAGCCAAGCTGCCTCACGGGGACAAGAGACCCAGTACTTC. The chain uses TRBV3-1 (or the pseudogene TRBV3-2) and TRBJ2-5, with TRBD2 as a possible D gene (5 bases). CDR1 and CDR2 from the germline V gene are LGHDT and YNNKEL (reference sequence). The V and J ends lost 1 base and 2 bases respectively, with 14 bases between them. The CDR3 loop spans 16 amino acids.

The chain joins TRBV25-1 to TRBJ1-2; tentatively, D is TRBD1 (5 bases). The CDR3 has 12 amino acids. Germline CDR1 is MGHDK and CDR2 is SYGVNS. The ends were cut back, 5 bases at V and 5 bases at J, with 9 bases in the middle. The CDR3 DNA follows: TGTGCCAGCAGTTGGGGGAGGTATGGCTACACCTTC. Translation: CASSWGRYGYTF.

This chain's CDR3 is CASSSEGGYGSPLHF. CDR3 DNA: TGTGCCAGCAGCTCGGAAGGGGGTTACGGTTCACCCCTCCACTTT. The rearrangement links TRBV6-5 to TRBJ1-6, with D tentatively TRBD1 (6 bases). Germline V CDR1 and CDR2: MNHEY, SVGAGI. The CDR3 totals 15 residues. Trimming removed 6 bases at V and 9 bases at J, with 18 bases between.